The 15 T cell receptor beta chains below come from one sample, sequenced in a study of human T cells and chemical hapten exposure. TCRdb re-derived calls from the RACE reads in MiXCR, one entry per CDR3 protein. This sample yields around 160,000 distinct CDR3 sequences, of which more than 12% are seen a single time; less than 2% belongs to the top ten. The time point: patch test 1, 2 weeks after DPC sensitization. The treatment: therapeutic diphenylcyclopropenone sensitization with weekly scalp DPC. Sequencing was performed on whole blood, taken in connection with sensitization to the hapten diphenylcyclopropenone (DPC). Receptors originate from a woman aged 25-40 years with alopecia areata. Some clones in this sample may be carry-over from other donors' samples.

In this sample, this clonotype turned up a few times. The chain recombines TRBV20-1 with TRBJ2-7, with D perhaps matching TRBD1 (6 bases). V was pared by 3 bases and J by 2 bases, with 8 bases between. The CDR3 loop spans 12 amino acids. Germline CDR1 reads DFQATT; CDR2 reads SNEGSKA (reference sequence). CDR3 loop: CSASYRAYEQYF. CDR3 DNA: TGCAGTGCTAGTTACAGGGCCTACGAGCAGTACTTC.

The chain recombines TRBV29-1 with TRBJ1-1; TRBD1 matches 10 bases. The germline V gene has CDR1 SQVTM and CDR2 ANQGSEA. The CDR3 has 15 residues. Unmatched junction bases numbered 6, after V lost 4 bases and J lost 1 base. CDR3 region: CSVALTGGGNTEAFF. Here the CDR3 DNA reads TGCAGCGTTGCCCTGACAGGGGGCGGGAACACTGAAGCTTTCTTT.

The V call is TRBV6-2 or TRBV6-3, the J call TRBJ2-6; possibly TRBD1 or TRBD2 for D (5 bases each). Germline V CDR1 and CDR2: MNHEY, SVGEGT. The CDR3 loop spans 18 amino acids. V dropped 2 bases and J dropped 2 bases, with 16 bases sitting between them. CDR3 DNA: TGTGCCAGCAGTTACCCGCAGGGTGGGAGTGCTGGGGCCAACGTCCTGACTTTC. Its translation is CASSYPQGGSAGANVLTF.

This clonotype was seen a few times. Sequence at one end of the junction differs from germline and may be a read error. The chain links TRBV28 to TRBJ2-5; D is ambiguous. The CDR3 contains 14 residues. CDR1 and CDR2 (germline): MDHEN, SYDVKM. The CDR3 DNA follows: TGTGCCAGCAACCTTCTTCTGGGCCAAGGGACCCAGTACTTC. Residues: CASNLLLGQGTQYF.

This clonotype was seen more than once but under ten times. The chain links TRBV6-1 to TRBJ1-5, with unresolved D. The germline V gene encodes CDR1 MNHNS and CDR2 SASEGT. This CDR3 comprises 14 residues. Trimming shortened V by 8 bases and J by 4 bases, and 15 bases separated the two germline ends. The CDR3 sequence: CASAGSGGNQPQHF. The CDR3, as DNA: TGTGCCAGCGCGGGGTCAGGAGGGAATCAGCCCCAGCATTTT.

The chain links TRBV10-3 to TRBJ1-5, with 8 bases identical to TRBD1. CDR1 and CDR2 (germline): ENHRY, SYGVKD. The CDR3 is 13 residues long. The ends lost 6 bases at V and 6 bases at J; junction bases unmatched: 4. The CDR3 here is CAIRDRDGQPQHF. The CDR3 region has the DNA TGTGCCATCAGGGACAGGGATGGTCAGCCCCAGCATTTT.

The chain couples TRBV3-1 to TRBJ2-3; D not resolved. CDR3 length equals 14 residues. V was cut by 5 bases and J by 1 base, with 10 bases left in between. Germline CDR1 and CDR2: LGHDT and YNNKEL (reference sequence). This CDR3 reads CASSSRRGTDTQYF. In DNA form, the CDR3 reads TGTGCCAGCAGCAGCCGCCGGGGCACAGATACGCAGTATTTT.

This clonotype has a handful of counts. V usage is TRBV3-1 and J usage is TRBJ2-1, with D perhaps TRBD2 (6 bases). The V gene's germline CDR1 is LGHDT and CDR2 YNNKEL (reference sequence). Trimming removed 1 base at V and 7 bases at J, with 17 bases between. The CDR3 spans 16 residues. CDR3 sequence (DNA): TGTGCCAGCAGCCAAGCAGGCGGGACGGCGGGGAATGAGCAGTTCTTC. Its translation is CASSQAGGTAGNEQFF.

The gene calls are TRBV6-6 and TRBJ2-7, with 11 nucleotides matching TRBD1. Trimming removed 0 bases from V and 0 bases from J; junction bases left unmatched: 1. There are 16 residues in the CDR3. Germline CDR1 reads MNHNY; CDR2 reads SVGAGI (reference sequence). The CDR3 region has the DNA TGTGCCAGCAGTTACTCCGGGACAGGGGGCTCCTACGAGCAGTACTTC. Protein: CASSYSGTGGSYEQYF.

The chain carries TRBV6-5 and TRBJ1-5; D perhaps matches TRBD1 (5 bases). CDR1 is MNHEY, CDR2 SVGAGI, per germline. There are 13 residues in the CDR3. V lost 8 bases and J lost 4, with 12 bases in between. CDR3 loop: CASAQGRNQPQHF. As DNA, the CDR3 is TGTGCCAGCGCCCAGGGAAGAAATCAGCCCCAGCATTTT.

The chain joins TRBV6-1 to TRBJ2-7; perhaps TRBD1 as D (6 bases). This CDR3 comprises 14 residues. Trimming removed 2 bases from V and 2 bases from J, with 10 bases in between. CDR1 is MNHNS, CDR2 SASEGT, per germline. DNA of the CDR3: TGTGCCAGCAGTGAACAGGACAGCGCCTACGAGCAGTACTTC. Amino acids: CASSEQDSAYEQYF.

This clonotype was counted ten times or more. The chain links TRBV18 to TRBJ2-7; the match to TRBD2 covers 7 bases. The CDR3 is 15 amino acids. V gave up 3 bases and J gave up 1 base; unmatched junction bases: 6. Per the germline V gene, CDR1 is KGHSH and CDR2 is LQKENI. The CDR3 nucleotides are TGTGCCAGCTCACCGGGAAGCGGGGCTTCCTACGAGCAGTACTTC. Translating gives CASSPGSGASYEQYF.

The genes are TRBV20-1 and TRBJ2-5; D remains ambiguous. Germline V CDR1 and CDR2: DFQATT, SNEGSKA (reference sequence). The V gene lost 5 bases and the J gene lost 5 bases, with 15 bases spanning the gap. This CDR3 is built from 13 residues. The CDR3 DNA reads TGCAGTGCTCTTACCGGACGGGCGGAGACCCAGTACTTC. Translated: CSALTGRAETQYF.

This clonotype has only a few counts. The chain links TRBV6-6 to TRBJ1-1; 8 nucleotides agree with TRBD1. Germline CDR1 is MNHNY and CDR2 is SVGAGI (reference sequence). The trim removed 6 bases at V and 2 bases at J, leaving 5 bases unmatched. The CDR3 length is 14 residues. CDR3 sequence (DNA): TGTGCCAGCAGGGCGACAGGGGATAACACTGAAGCTTTCTTT. Protein sequence: CASRATGDNTEAFF.

This clonotype was found many times. This chain joins TRBV7-9 and TRBJ2-5, with 9 bases that match TRBD2. Per germline, CDR1 SEHNR and CDR2 FQNEAQ (reference sequence). Germline trimming cut 3 bases from V and 0 bases from J; bases unmatched to any gene: 5. This CDR3 region has 16 residues. The CDR3 region is CASSFRASGDQETQYF. DNA of the CDR3: TGTGCCAGCAGCTTCAGGGCTAGCGGGGACCAAGAGACCCAGTACTTC.